This is a list of T cell receptor beta chains from one sample in a study of high-grade serous ovarian cancer treatment subgroups. Only in-frame clones appear in the TCRdb table, and some are missing; sequencing was by immunoSEQ multiplex PCR. The sample holds about 7,700 clones, approximately 72% seen once. Sequenced input: tumor tissue. The receptors come from a human donor with high-grade serous ovarian cancer. CDR3s include the opening cysteine and the closing phenylalanine or tryptophan. The order of the fields is clone size, V gene, D gene, J gene, CDR3 protein, CDR3 DNA. A D gene is named only where the DNA matches it firmly. Rows may omit the clone size; those that give it use once, few, many or a size class.

>.|TRBV5-4|.|TRBJ2-5
CASSLESLAETQYF
TGTGCCAGCAGCTTGGAATCACTAGCTGAGACCCAGTACTTC
>.|TRBV4-3|.|TRBJ1-5
CASSQELSGKQPQHF
TGCGCCAGCAGCCAAGAGCTGTCAGGGAAGCAGCCCCAGCATTTT
>.|TRBV18|.|TRBJ2-7
CASSPQFVMPLYEQYF
TGTGCCAGCTCACCACAGTTTGTTATGCCCCTCTACGAGCAGTACTTC
>few|TRBV7-9|.|TRBJ1-2
CASSDEWKSGYTF
TGTGCCAGCAGCGATGAATGGAAGAGTGGCTACACCTTC
>few|TRBV9|TRBD1|TRBJ1-1
CASSPQGGAEAFF
TGTGCCAGCAGCCCTCAGGGGGGGGCGGAAGCTTTCTTT
>once|TRBV9|.|TRBJ2-7
CASSVSTAPYEQYF
TGTGCCAGCAGCGTATCGACCGCGCCCTACGAGCAGTACTTC
>few|TRBV6-6|.|TRBJ1-5
CASALGVQQPQHF
TGTGCCAGCGCCCTGGGGGTTCAACAGCCCCAGCATTTT
>.|TRBV11-3|.|TRBJ2-1
CASSPGPVINEQFF
TGTGCCAGCAGCCCAGGACCAGTTATAAATGAGCAGTTCTTC
>.|TRBV4-3|.|TRBJ1-5
CASSQDTGVGQPQHF
TGCGCCAGCAGCCAAGATACCGGGGTGGGGCAGCCCCAGCATTTT
>.|TRBV11-3|TRBD2|TRBJ2-7
CASSAGGLGDSSYEQYF
TGTGCCAGCAGCGCCGGGGGACTAGGTGACAGCTCCTACGAGCAGTACTTC
>large|TRBV19|.|TRBJ1-1
CASSIDLRGMNTEAFF
TGTGCCAGTAGTATAGATCTTCGGGGGATGAACACTGAAGCTTTCTTT
>once|TRBV28|TRBD1|TRBJ1-5
CASSRPGTGNGQPQHF
TGTGCCAGCAGTCGACCCGGGACAGGGAATGGTCAGCCCCAGCATTTT